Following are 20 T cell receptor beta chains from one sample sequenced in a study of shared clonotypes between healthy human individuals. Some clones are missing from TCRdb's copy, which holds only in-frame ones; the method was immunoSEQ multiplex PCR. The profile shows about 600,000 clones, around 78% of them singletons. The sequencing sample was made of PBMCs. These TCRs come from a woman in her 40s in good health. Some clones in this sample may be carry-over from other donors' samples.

The CDR3 reads CASSVVGGDNPYEQYF. The CDR3 DNA reads as TGTGCCAGCAGCGTAGTAGGTGGGGACAACCCCTACGAGCAGTACTTC. V and J are TRBV9 and TRBJ2-7; possible D gene TRBD1, 6 bases. V lost 0 bases to trimming and J lost 2 bases, with 15 bases between them. The CDR3 is 16 amino acids. Germline values: CDR1 SGDLS, CDR2 YYNGEE.

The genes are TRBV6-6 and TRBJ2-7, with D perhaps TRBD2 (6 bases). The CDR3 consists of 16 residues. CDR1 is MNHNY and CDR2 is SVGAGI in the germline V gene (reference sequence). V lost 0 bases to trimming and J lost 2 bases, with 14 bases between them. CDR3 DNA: TGTGCCAGCAGTTACTCGAGGGACTCCTGGGCCTACGAGCAGTACTTC. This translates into CASSYSRDSWAYEQYF.

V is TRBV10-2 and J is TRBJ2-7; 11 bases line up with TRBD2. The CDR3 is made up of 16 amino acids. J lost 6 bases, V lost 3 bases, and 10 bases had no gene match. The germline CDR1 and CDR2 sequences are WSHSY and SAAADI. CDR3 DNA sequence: TGCGCCAGCAGTGAACTAGGACTAGCGGGTACACGCGAGCAGTACTTC. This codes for CASSELGLAGTREQYF.

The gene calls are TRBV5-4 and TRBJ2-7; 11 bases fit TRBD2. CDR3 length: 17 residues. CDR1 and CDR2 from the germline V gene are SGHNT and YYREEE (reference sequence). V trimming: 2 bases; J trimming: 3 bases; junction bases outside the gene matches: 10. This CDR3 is CASSFPGLAGGGYEQYF. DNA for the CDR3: TGTGCCAGCAGCTTCCCTGGATTAGCGGGAGGGGGCTACGAGCAGTACTTC.

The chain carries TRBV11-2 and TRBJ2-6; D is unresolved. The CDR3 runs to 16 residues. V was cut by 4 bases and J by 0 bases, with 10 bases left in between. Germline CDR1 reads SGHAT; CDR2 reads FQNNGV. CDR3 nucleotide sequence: TGTGCCAGCAGCTCGACATCCTCCTCTGGGGCCAACGTCCTGACTTTC. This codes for CASSSTSSSGANVLTF.

The CDR3 DNA reads TGTGCCAGCAGCAACCCCGGGACAGGGGGCTACGAGCAGTACTTC. The encoded protein is CASSNPGTGGYEQYF. The chain couples TRBV9 to TRBJ2-7; TRBD1 aligns across 11 bases. CDR1 is SGDLS and CDR2 is YYNGEE in the germline V gene. The CDR3 runs to 15 residues. Unmatched junction bases numbered 6, after V lost 4 bases and J lost 3 bases.

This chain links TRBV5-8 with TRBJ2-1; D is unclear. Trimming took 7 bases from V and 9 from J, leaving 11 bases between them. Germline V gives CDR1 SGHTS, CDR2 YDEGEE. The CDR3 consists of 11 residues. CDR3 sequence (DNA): TGTGCCAGCTTTGGCGGTGGTGAGCAGTTCTTC. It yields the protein CASFGGGEQFF.

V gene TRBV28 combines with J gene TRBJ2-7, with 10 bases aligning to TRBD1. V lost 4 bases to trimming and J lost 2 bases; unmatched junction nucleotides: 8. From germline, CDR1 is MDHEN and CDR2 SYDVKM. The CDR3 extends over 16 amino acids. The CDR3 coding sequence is TGTGCCAGCAGTTCCGGAGGCGGGACAGGGGCCTACGAGCAGTACTTC. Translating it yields CASSSGGGTGAYEQYF.

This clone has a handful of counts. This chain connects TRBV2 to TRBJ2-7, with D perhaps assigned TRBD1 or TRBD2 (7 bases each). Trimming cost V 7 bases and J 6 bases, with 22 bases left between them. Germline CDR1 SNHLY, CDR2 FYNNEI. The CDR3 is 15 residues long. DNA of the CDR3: TGTGCCAGCACTTCGTCCAGGGGGGGTCCAGGCGAGCAGTACTTC. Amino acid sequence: CASTSSRGGPGEQYF.

The CDR3 DNA reads as TGTGCCAGCAGCCGTTTACAGGGGGCTGGAGATACGCAGTATTTT. Protein sequence: CASSRLQGAGDTQYF. The genes are TRBV5-4 and TRBJ2-3; TRBD1 matches at 9 bases. Germline loops: CDR1 SGHNT, CDR2 YYREEE (reference sequence). V trimming: 4 bases; J trimming: 5 bases; junction bases outside the gene matches: 8. The CDR3 is made up of 15 amino acids.

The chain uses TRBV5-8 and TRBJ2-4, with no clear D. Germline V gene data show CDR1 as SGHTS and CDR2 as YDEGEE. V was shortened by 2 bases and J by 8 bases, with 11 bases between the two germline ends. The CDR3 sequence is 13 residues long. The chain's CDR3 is CASSFEGLDIQYF. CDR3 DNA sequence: TGTGCCAGCAGCTTTGAAGGGTTAGACATTCAGTACTTC.

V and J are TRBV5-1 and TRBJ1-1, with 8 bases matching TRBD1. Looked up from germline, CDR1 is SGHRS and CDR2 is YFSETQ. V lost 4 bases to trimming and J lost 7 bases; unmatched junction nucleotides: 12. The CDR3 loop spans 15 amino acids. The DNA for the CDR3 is TGCGCCAGCAGCAGTGGACAGGGAAATTTGGGTGAAGCTTTCTTT. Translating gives CASSSGQGNLGEAFF.

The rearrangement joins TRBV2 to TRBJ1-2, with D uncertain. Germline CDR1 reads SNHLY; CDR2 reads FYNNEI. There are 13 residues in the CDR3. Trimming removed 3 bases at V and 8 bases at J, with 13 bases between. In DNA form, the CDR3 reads TGTGCCAGCAGTGAGTCCACAGTCAGCGGCTACACCTTC. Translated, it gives CASSESTVSGYTF.

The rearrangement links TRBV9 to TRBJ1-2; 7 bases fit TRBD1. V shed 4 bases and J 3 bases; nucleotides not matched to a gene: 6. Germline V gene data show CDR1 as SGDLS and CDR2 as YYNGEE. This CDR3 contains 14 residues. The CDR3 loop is CASSPDRVYYGYTF. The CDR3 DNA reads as TGTGCCAGCAGCCCCGACAGGGTTTACTATGGCTACACCTTC.

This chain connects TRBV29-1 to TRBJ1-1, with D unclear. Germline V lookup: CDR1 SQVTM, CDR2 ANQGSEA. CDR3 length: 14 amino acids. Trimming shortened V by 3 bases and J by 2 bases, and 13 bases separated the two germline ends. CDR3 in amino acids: CSVDWPEKNTEAFF. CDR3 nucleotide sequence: TGCAGCGTTGATTGGCCCGAGAAAAACACTGAAGCTTTCTTT. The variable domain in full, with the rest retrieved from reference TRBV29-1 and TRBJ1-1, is SAVISQKPSRDICQRGTSLTIQCQVDSQVTMMFWYRQQPGQSLTLIATANQGSEATYESGFVIDKFPISRPNLTFSTLTVSNMSPEDSSIYLCSVDWPEKNTEAFFGQGTRLTVV.

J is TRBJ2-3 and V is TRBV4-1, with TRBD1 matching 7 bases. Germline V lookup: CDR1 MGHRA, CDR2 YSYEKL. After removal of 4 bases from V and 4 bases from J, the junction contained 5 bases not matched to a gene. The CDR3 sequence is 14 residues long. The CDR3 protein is CASSPRQGPDTQYF. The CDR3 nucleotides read TGCGCCAGCAGCCCTAGACAGGGCCCAGATACGCAGTATTTT.

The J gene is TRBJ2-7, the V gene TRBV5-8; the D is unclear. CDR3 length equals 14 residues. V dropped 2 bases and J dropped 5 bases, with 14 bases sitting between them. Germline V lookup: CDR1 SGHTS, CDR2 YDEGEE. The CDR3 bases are TGTGCCAGCAGCTTCGGTCTTACCGTGGACGAGCAGTACTTC. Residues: CASSFGLTVDEQYF. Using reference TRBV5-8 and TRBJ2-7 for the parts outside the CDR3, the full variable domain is EAGVTQSPTHLIKTRGQQATLRCSPISGHTSVYWYQQALGLGLQFLLWYDEGEERNRGNFPPRFSGRQFPNYSSELNVNALELEDSALYLCASSFGLTVDEQYFGPGTRLTVT.

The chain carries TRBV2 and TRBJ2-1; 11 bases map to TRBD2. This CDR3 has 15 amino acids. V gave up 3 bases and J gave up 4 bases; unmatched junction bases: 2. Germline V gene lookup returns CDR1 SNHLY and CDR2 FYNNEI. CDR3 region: CASSDGTSGYNEQFF. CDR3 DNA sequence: TGTGCCAGCAGTGACGGGACTAGCGGTTACAATGAGCAGTTCTTC.

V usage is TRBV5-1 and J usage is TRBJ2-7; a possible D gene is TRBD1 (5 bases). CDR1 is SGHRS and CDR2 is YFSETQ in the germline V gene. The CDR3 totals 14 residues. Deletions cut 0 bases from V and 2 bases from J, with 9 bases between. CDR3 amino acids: CASSLAGRAYEQYF. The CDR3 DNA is TGCGCCAGCAGCTTGGCGGGCAGGGCCTACGAGCAGTACTTC. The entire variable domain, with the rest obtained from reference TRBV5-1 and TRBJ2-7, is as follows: KAGVTQTPRYLIKTRGQQVTLSCSPISGHRSVSWYQQTPGQGLQFLFEYFSETQRNKGNFPGRFSGRQFSNSRSEMNVSTLELGDSALYLCASSLAGRAYEQYFGPGTRLTVT.

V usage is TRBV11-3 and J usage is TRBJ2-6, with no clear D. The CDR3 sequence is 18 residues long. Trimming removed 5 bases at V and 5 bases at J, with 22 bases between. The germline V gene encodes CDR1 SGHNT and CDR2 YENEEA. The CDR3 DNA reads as TGTGCCAGCAGCGGACGCTCCGATCGACAAAGTCGGGCCAACGTCCTGACTTTC. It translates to CASSGRSDRQSRANVLTF.